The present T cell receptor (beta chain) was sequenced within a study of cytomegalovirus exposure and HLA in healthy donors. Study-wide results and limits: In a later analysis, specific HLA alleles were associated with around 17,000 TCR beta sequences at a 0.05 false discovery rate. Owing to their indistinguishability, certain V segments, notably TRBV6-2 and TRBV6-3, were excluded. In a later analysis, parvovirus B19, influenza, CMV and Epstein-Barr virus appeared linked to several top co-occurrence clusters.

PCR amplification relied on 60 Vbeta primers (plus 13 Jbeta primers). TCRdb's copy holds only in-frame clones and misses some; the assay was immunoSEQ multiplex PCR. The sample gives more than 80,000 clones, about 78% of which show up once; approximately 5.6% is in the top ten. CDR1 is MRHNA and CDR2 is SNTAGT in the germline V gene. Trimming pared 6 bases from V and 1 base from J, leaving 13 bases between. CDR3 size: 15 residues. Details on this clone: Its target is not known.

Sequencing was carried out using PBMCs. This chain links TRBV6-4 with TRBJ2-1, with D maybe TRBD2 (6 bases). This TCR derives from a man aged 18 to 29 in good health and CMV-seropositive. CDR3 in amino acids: CASSPERVSYNEQFF. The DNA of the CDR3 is TGTGCCAGCAGCCCCGAGCGGGTTTCCTACAATGAGCAGTTCTTC.